This T cell receptor beta chain was sequenced for a study of blood T cell repertoires in COVID-19. On the study more broadly: Donors in the United States, Italy and Spain gave samples during acute or convalescent COVID-19.

Original data processing: Researchers report that nucleated cell counts were estimated from reference gene primer amplification. TCRdb's copy holds only in-frame clones and misses some; the assay was immunoSEQ multiplex PCR. For V, J and clone size, that table is used; D and trimming come from the DNA. The repertoire includes some 140,000 clones, approximately 88% of them detected once, and around 2.1% sits in the top ten. Germline V gene lookup returns CDR1 MDHEN and CDR2 SYDVKM. There are 15 residues in the CDR3. J lost 7 bases, V lost 5 bases, and 6 bases had no gene match. The chain recombines TRBV28 with TRBJ1-5; TRBD1 matches 12 bases. The specimen sequenced was peripheral blood. This clonotype was obtained from a man in his 70s with active COVID-19. The CDR3 loop is CASSPGTGGGQPQHF. CDR3 sequence (DNA): TGTGCCAGCAGTCCCGGGACAGGGGGCGGCCAGCCCCAGCATTTT. Full variable domain (outside the CDR3, taken from reference TRBV28 and TRBJ1-5): DVKVTQSSRYLVKRTGEKVFLECVQDMDHENMFWYRQDPGLGLRLIYFSYDVKMKEKGDIPEGYSVSREKKERFSLILESASTNQTSMYLCASSPGTGGGQPQHFGDGTRLSIL.